A single sample gave rise to the 17 T cell receptor beta chains below, sequenced in a study of blood T cell repertoires in COVID-19. The method was immunoSEQ multiplex PCR; TCRdb's version includes in-frame clones alone and lacks a portion of them. The top ten hold around 12% of the sample, which has about 80,000 clones, around 91% seen once. Specimen: peripheral blood. All receptors derive from a man between 70 and 80 years old with active or convalescent COVID-19.

This clone was seen a few times. The sample holds other DNA sequences that translate to the same CDR3. The V call is TRBV27, the J call TRBJ1-2; D is undetermined. Between the trimmed V and J ends, which lost 2 bases and 2 bases, there was a span of 6 bases. Germline V CDR1 and CDR2: MNHEY, SMNVEV (reference sequence). The CDR3 spans 13 residues. CDR3 region: CASSLTENYGYTF. The CDR3 nucleotides read TGTGCCAGCAGTTTAACTGAAAACTATGGCTACACCTTC.

This clone has just one count. The chain combines TRBV7-3 with TRBJ2-2, with D tentatively TRBD1 (6 bases). V was clipped by 5 bases and J by 1 base, with 14 bases between them. Germline loops: CDR1 SGHTA, CDR2 FQGTGA. CDR3 length: 16 residues. The CDR3 here is CASSIQSGQNTGELFF. The CDR3 region has the DNA TGTGCCAGCAGCATTCAATCGGGACAGAACACCGGGGAGCTGTTTTTT. Full variable domain (missing parts from reference TRBV7-3 and TRBJ2-2): GAGVSQTPSNKVTEKGKYVELRCDPISGHTALYWYRQSLGQGPEFLIYFQGTGAADDSGLPNDRFFAVRPEGSVSTLKIQRTERGDSAVYLCASSIQSGQNTGELFFGEGSRLTVL.

The rearrangement links TRBV19 to TRBJ1-6, with a weak D call TRBD1 (5 bases). The CDR3 length is 14 residues. V was cut by 3 bases and J by 8 bases, with 11 bases left in between. Germline-derived CDR1 and CDR2 are LNHDA and SQIVND (reference sequence). The CDR3 sequence: CASSIFRADSPLHF. The CDR3, as DNA: TGTGCCAGTAGTATTTTCAGGGCTGATTCACCCCTCCACTTT.

The V call is TRBV18, the J call TRBJ2-2; 10 bases fit TRBD1. Germline values: CDR1 KGHSH, CDR2 LQKENI. Germline trimming cut 3 bases from V and 2 bases from J; bases unmatched to any gene: 3. The CDR3 covers 16 residues. CDR3 in DNA: TGTGCCAGCTCACCTAGGGACAGGGGCAACACCGGGGAGCTGTTTTTT. Protein product: CASSPRDRGNTGELFF.

J is TRBJ1-2 and V is TRBV6-5, with a weak D call TRBD1 (6 bases). The germline V and J ends were trimmed by 6 bases and 4 bases, with 12 bases remaining between them. Germline V lookup: CDR1 MNHEY, CDR2 SVGAGI. The CDR3 contains 13 residues. In nucleotides, the CDR3 is TGTGCCAGCAGACAGGGTGGAGGCTATGGCTACACCTTC. It specifies CASRQGGGYGYTF.

A word on this clone: The sample contains more than one DNA sequence encoding this CDR3. This chain uses TRBV7-3 with TRBJ2-3; 8 nucleotides agree with TRBD2. This CDR3 region has 15 residues. Germline assignment: CDR1 SGHTA and CDR2 FQGTGA. Germline trimming cut 2 bases from V and 2 bases from J; bases unmatched to any gene: 3. CDR3 loop: CASSLAGGPTDTQYF. CDR3 coding DNA: TGTGCCAGCAGCTTAGCGGGGGGACCCACAGATACGCAGTATTTT. Supplemented by reference TRBV7-3 and TRBJ2-3, the full variable domain reads GAGVSQTPSNKVTEKGKYVELRCDPISGHTALYWYRQSLGQGPEFLIYFQGTGAADDSGLPNDRFFAVRPEGSVSTLKIQRTERGDSAVYLCASSLAGGPTDTQYFGPGTRLTVL.

This clone occurred a few times. This rearrangement joins TRBV18 to TRBJ1-2, with 8 bases that match TRBD1. With 6 bases clipped from V and 5 bases from J, the junction kept 11 bases outside the gene matches. Germline CDR1 reads KGHSH; CDR2 reads LQKENI. The CDR3 extends over 15 amino acids. CDR3 region: CASSSGPTGGYGYTF. The CDR3 nucleotides are TGTGCCAGCTCTAGTGGACCTACAGGGGGTTATGGCTACACCTTC.

V usage is TRBV3-1 (or the pseudogene TRBV3-2) and J usage is TRBJ2-1; TRBD2 might be the D (6 bases). The CDR3 covers 13 residues. Germline values: CDR1 LGHDT, CDR2 YNNKEL (reference sequence). Between the trimmed V and J ends, which lost 3 bases and 8 bases, there was a span of 11 bases. The CDR3 loop reads CASSQRTIDEQFF. As DNA, the CDR3 is TGTGCCAGCAGCCAGCGGACTATTGATGAGCAGTTCTTC.

This rearrangement joins TRBV19 to TRBJ1-1, with a tentative D call TRBD1 (6 bases). Germline loops: CDR1 LNHDA, CDR2 SQIVND (reference sequence). The CDR3 covers 16 residues. The V and J ends lost 0 bases and 6 bases respectively, with 17 bases between them. In DNA form, the CDR3 reads TGTGCCAGTAGTATAGACTCCACAGGGCCAAGAGCTGAAGCTTTCTTT. Encoded protein: CASSIDSTGPRAEAFF.

The genes are TRBV21-1 and TRBJ1-5; the table's TRBD1 call for D was not verified on the DNA. TRBV21-1 has pseudogene status. The CDR3 covers 16 residues. The CDR3, as DNA: TGTGCCAGCAGCGAATTTGGGACAGCGAGCAATCAGCCCCAGCATTTT. Amino acid sequence: CASSEFGTASNQPQHF.

This clone was observed a single time. The chain has TRBV11-2 and TRBJ1-4, with a tentative D call TRBD1 (6 bases). Germline lookup yields CDR1 SGHAT and CDR2 FQNNGV. Trimming stripped 5 bases from V and 10 bases from J, with 17 bases between. CDR3 length: 14 amino acids. The DNA of the CDR3 is TGTGCCAGCAGCCCTGGGGCAGGGGCGGGAAAACTGTTTTTT. Its protein product is CASSPGAGAGKLFF.

The rearrangement links TRBV24-1 to TRBJ2-3; 15 bases agree with TRBD2. V was clipped by 4 bases and J by 2 bases; unmatched bases: 9. Looked up from germline, CDR1 is KGHDR and CDR2 is SFDVKD. The CDR3 sequence is 19 residues long. CDR3 amino acids: CATSDPGLAGGFSTDTQYF. In nucleotides, the CDR3 is TGTGCCACCAGTGACCCGGGACTAGCGGGGGGTTTCTCCACAGATACGCAGTATTTT.

This clone turned up a few times. The rearrangement joins TRBV5-4 to TRBJ2-1; D is possibly TRBD2 (7 bases). The CDR3 is 17 amino acids. V lost 4 bases, J lost 0 bases, and 17 bases lay in between. Germline V gene lookup returns CDR1 SGHNT and CDR2 YYREEE (reference sequence). CDR3 residues: CASSPPGGRSSYNEQFF. The CDR3 DNA sequence: TGTGCCAGCAGCCCTCCGGGGGGCCGAAGCTCCTACAATGAGCAGTTCTTC.

This clone was seen a handful of times. The rearrangement links TRBV6-5 to TRBJ1-1; D is unresolved. Per the germline V gene, CDR1 is MNHEY and CDR2 is SVGAGI. The CDR3 totals 14 residues. V was clipped by 1 base and J by 4 bases, with 10 bases between them. CDR3 sequence: CASSYLAEATEAFF. In DNA form, the CDR3 reads TGTGCCAGCAGTTACTTGGCAGAGGCCACTGAAGCTTTCTTT.

Concerning this clone: Other DNA sequences from this sample encode an identical CDR3 as well. This sequence joins TRBV2 and TRBJ1-5; weak D call: TRBD1 (6 bases). CDR1 and CDR2 (germline): SNHLY, FYNNEI. CDR3 length: 14 residues. V was shortened by 5 bases and J by 6 bases, with 14 bases between the two germline ends. This chain's CDR3 is CASSLDSGAQPQHF. The CDR3 DNA follows: TGTGCCAGCAGTTTGGACAGTGGAGCTCAGCCCCAGCATTTT.

On this clone itself: This specimen includes other DNA sequences encoding the same CDR3. The genes are TRBV9 and TRBJ2-2, with TRBD1 as a possible D gene (6 bases). V gave up 3 bases and J gave up 3 bases, with 9 bases separating them. The CDR3 contains 14 residues. CDR1 SGDLS and CDR2 YYNGEE come from the germline V gene. The CDR3 region is CASSADSYTGELFF. Here the CDR3 DNA reads TGTGCCAGCAGCGCGGACAGTTACACCGGGGAGCTGTTTTTT. Based on the CDR3 plus reference TRBV9 and TRBJ2-2, the full variable domain is DSGVTQTPKHLITATGQRVTLRCSPRSGDLSVYWYQQSLDQGLQFLIQYYNGEERAKGNILERFSAQQFPDLHSELNLSSLELGDSALYFCASSADSYTGELFFGEGSRLTVL.

The chain has TRBV10-3 and TRBJ1-2; 8 bases align to TRBD1. This CDR3 contains 13 residues. Per germline, CDR1 ENHRY and CDR2 SYGVKD. Trimming removed 4 bases from V and 2 bases from J; junction bases left unmatched: 0. The CDR3 sequence: CAISGQGNYGYTF. The CDR3 DNA follows: TGTGCCATCAGTGGACAGGGGAACTATGGCTACACCTTC.